This T cell receptor (beta chain) was identified during a study of blood T cell repertoires in COVID-19 (dated by TCRdb to 2019 to 2021). Broadly, across the study: Samples covering the acute and convalescent phases of COVID-19 were provided by collaborators in the United States, Italy and Spain. The material from the prospective study consisted of cDNA or gDNA derived from T cells, B-cell-depleted T cells, or PBMCs. Subjects who had been exposed to COVID-19, were actively infected with it, or had recovered from it provided the deeply sampled blood TCRbeta repertoires that made up the dataset. The repertoires were released in a freely available public database intended as a resource for research on the immune response to SARS-CoV-2. The samples were drawn from the first 160 participants of the ongoing ImmuneRACE study and from more than 1,000 subjects provided by 6 global collaborators. The sample metadata nearly always contained a de-identified subject ID, COVID-19 status, age in years and sex. Where available, HLA class I and class II types were taken from metadata supplied by the sample provider and were not determined by assay-based typing.

Comments on this clone: Its cognate antigen has yet to be identified. The record has no base qualities; no much larger clone is one base away.

TCRbeta CDR3 regions were amplified from genomic DNA using the immunoSEQ Assay, a bias-controlled multiplex PCR. In the source study's methods: Nucleated cell counts per sample were estimated from amplification of reference gene primers within the assay. Sequence reads were collapsed and filtered to measure the absolute abundance of every unique TCRbeta CDR3 rearrangement. For each sample, productive Simpson clonality was calculated by taking the square root of Simpson's diversity index across productive rearrangements. Drawn from immuneACCESS, this table holds only the in-frame rearrangements with V and J called that TCRdb kept. Clones are partly lost; checked studies trace under half to an unresolved V gene and leave the rest unexplained. V, J and clone size were drawn from that table, and D and trimming were deduced from the DNA. In this sample the table shows about 81,000 clones, roughly nine tenths of which occur a single time. The ten biggest clones cover approximately 5.2% of the sample.

The CDR3 starts with the cysteine, ends with the phenylalanine, and has 13 residues. The only DNA kept is the CDR3, 39 bases in frame from the first base. CDR1 and CDR2 were assigned from the germline V gene as MDHEN and SYDVKM. The V and J ends are trimmed by 8 bases and 6 bases, leaving 13 bases between them. Summary of the overall study and its limitations: How much clinical and demographic metadata was included differed by source and by participant, and the metadata was provided uncurated.

Whole blood was collected in K2EDTA tubes by collaborating institutions according to the institutions' own protocols. For TCRbeta analysis, collaborators shipped samples in one of three forms: frozen whole blood, isolated PBMCs, or DNA extracted from either of those sample types. This chain is built from TRBV28 and TRBJ2-2, and TRBD2 may be the D gene, going by 6 matching bases. The receptor's source is an elderly woman with active COVID-19. The specimen was peripheral blood. The DNA sequence reads TGTGCCAGCGGGGAGGTGGGTGCCGGGGAGCTGTTTTTT. It is translated as CASGEVGAGELFF.